The source of this T cell receptor beta chain is a study of OX40 agonist ivuxolimab in advanced cancers. For the study at large: Having had anti-PD-1, anti-PD-L1 or anti-CTLA-4 therapy before was allowed, and about 40% had some.

Assay: immunoSEQ multiplex PCR; the TCRdb copy retains only in-frame clones and omits some. Of about 90,000 clones listed, around 85% are singletons. This clone is a singleton in its sample. This material consisted of CD4+ or CD8+ T cells sorted from blood, taken in a trial of the OX40 agonist ivuxolimab. The TCR was taken from an adult with an advanced solid tumor such as melanoma, head and neck, liver or kidney cancer.

In DNA, the CDR3 is TGTGCCTGGAGTGTAGAGGGGGTACAAGAGACCCAGTACTTC. This gives the protein CAWSVEGVQETQYF. This chain connects TRBV30 to TRBJ2-5; TRBD1 might be the D (6 bases). CDR1 and CDR2 (germline): GTSNPN, SVGIG (reference sequence). The CDR3 loop spans 14 amino acids. V was cut by 0 bases and J by 2 bases, with 10 bases left in between.